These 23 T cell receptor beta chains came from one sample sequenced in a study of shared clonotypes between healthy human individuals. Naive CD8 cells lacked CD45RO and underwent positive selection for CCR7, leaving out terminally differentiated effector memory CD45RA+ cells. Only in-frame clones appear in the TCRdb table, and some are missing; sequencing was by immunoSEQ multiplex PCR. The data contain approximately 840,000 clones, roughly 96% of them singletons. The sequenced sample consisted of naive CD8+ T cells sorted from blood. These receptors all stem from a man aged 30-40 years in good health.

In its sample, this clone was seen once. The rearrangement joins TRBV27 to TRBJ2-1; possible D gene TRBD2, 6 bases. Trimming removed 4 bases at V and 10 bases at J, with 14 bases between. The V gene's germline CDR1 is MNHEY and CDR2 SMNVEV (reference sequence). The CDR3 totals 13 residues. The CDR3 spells CASSSGLVLEQFF. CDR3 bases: TGTGCCAGCAGTTCGGGACTCGTATTAGAGCAGTTCTTC.

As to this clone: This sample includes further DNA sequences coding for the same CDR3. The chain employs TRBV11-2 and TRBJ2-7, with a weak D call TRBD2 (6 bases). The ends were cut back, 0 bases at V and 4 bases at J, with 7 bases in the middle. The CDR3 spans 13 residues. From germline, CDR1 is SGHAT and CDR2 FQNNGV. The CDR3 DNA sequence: TGTGCCAGCAGCTTAGAAGCGGGTTACGAGCAGTACTTC. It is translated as CASSLEAGYEQYF.

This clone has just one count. Here the CDR3 reads CASPPGGAGVGRDTQYF. CDR3 bases: TGTGCCAGCCCACCAGGGGGGGCGGGAGTGGGACGAGATACGCAGTATTTT. The V and J genes are TRBV7-2 and TRBJ2-3, with D perhaps assigned TRBD1 or TRBD2 (7 bases each). Germline CDR1 and CDR2: SGHTA and FQGNSA. Trimming pared 8 bases from V and 5 bases from J, leaving 26 bases between. The CDR3 consists of 17 residues.

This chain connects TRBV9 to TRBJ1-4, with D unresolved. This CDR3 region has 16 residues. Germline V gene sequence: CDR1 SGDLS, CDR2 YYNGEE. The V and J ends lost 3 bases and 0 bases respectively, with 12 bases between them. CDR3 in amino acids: CASSESGGTTNEKLFF. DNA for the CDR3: TGTGCCAGCAGCGAGTCAGGAGGTACAACTAATGAAAAACTGTTTTTT.

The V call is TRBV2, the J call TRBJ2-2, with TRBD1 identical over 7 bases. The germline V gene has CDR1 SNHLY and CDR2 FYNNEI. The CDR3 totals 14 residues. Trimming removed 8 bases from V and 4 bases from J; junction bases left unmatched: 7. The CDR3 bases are TGTGCCAGCCTAGAGGGGGCGGTCACCGGGGAGCTGTTTTTT. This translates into CASLEGAVTGELFF. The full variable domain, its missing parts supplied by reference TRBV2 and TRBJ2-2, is EPEVTQTPSHQVTQMGQEVILRCVPISNHLYFYWYRQILGQKVEFLVSFYNNEISEKSEIFDDQFSVERPDGSNFTLKIRSTKLEDSAMYFCASLEGAVTGELFFGEGSRLTVL.

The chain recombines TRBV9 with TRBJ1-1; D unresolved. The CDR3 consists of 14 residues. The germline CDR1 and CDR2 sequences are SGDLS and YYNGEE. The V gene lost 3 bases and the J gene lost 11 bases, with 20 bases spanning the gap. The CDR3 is CASSAYSGGAGAFF. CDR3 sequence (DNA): TGTGCCAGCAGCGCATACTCCGGAGGCGCTGGTGCTTTCTTT.

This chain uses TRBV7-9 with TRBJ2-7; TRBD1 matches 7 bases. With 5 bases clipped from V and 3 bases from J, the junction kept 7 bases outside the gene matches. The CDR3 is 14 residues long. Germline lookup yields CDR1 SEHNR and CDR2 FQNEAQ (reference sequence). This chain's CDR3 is CASSARQGIYEQYF. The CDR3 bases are TGTGCCAGCAGCGCCAGACAGGGAATCTACGAGCAGTACTTC.

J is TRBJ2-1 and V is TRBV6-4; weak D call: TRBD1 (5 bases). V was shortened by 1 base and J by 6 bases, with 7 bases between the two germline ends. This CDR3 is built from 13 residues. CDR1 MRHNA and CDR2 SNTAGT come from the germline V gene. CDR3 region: CASSDWGGNEQFF. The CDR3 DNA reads TGTGCCAGCAGTGACTGGGGCGGCAATGAGCAGTTCTTC.

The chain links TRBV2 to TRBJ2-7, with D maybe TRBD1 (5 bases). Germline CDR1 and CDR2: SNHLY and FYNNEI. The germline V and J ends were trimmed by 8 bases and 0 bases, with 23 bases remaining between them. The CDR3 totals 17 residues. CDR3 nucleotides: TGTGCCAGCCCTCGTGGGGCCTCGACCCAGAGCTCCTACGAGCAGTACTTC. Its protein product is CASPRGASTQSSYEQYF.

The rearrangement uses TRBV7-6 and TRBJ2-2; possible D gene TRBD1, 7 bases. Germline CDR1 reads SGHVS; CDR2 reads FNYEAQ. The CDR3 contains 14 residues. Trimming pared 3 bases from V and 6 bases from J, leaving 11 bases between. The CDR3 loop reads CASSFPRGAGELFF. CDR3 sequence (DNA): TGTGCCAGCAGCTTCCCCAGGGGGGCCGGGGAGCTGTTTTTT.

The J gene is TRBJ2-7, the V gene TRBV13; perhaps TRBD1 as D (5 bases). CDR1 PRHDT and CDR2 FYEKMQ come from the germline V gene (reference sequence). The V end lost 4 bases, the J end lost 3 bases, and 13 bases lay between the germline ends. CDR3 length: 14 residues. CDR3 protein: CASSSLTVFYEQYF. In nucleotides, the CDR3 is TGTGCCAGCAGCTCGCTGACAGTTTTCTACGAGCAGTACTTC.

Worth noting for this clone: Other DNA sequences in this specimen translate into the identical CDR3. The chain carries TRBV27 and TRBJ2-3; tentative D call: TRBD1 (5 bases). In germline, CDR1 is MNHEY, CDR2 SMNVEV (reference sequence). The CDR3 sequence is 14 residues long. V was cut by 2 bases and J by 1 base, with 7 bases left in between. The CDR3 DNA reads TGTGCCAGCAGTTTACTAGGGGGCACAGATACGCAGTATTTT. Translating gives CASSLLGGTDTQYF.

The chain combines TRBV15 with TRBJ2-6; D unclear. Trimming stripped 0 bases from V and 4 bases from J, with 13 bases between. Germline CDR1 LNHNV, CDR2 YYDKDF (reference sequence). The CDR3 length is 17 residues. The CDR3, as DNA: TGTGCCACCAGCAGAGATAGGACCCCGTACGGGGCCAACGTCCTGACTTTC. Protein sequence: CATSRDRTPYGANVLTF.

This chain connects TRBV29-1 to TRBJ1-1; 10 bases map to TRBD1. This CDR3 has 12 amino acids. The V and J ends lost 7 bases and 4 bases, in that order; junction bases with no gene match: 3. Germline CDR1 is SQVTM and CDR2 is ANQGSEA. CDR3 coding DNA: TGCAGCGGCGGACAGGGGGTCACTGAAGCTTTCTTT. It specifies CSGGQGVTEAFF.

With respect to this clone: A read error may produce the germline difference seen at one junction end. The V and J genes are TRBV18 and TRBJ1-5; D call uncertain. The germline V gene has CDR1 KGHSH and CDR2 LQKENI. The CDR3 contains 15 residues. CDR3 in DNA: TGTGCCAGCTCCGTAGCTCCGACTAGCGATCAGCCCCAGCATTTT. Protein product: CASSVAPTSDQPQHF. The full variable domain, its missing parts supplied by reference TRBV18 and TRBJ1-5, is NAGVMQNPRHLVRRRGQEARLRCSPMKGHSHVYWYRQLPEEGLKFMVYLQKENIIDESGMPKERFSAEFPKEGPSILRIQQVVRGDSAAYFCASSVAPTSDQPQHFGDGTRLSIL.

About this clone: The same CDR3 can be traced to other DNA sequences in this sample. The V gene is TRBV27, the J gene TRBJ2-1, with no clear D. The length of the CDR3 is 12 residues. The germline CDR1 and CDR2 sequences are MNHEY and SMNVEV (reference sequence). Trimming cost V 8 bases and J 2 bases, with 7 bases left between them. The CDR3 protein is CASRAAYNEQFF. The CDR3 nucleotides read TGTGCCAGCCGGGCGGCCTACAATGAGCAGTTCTTC.

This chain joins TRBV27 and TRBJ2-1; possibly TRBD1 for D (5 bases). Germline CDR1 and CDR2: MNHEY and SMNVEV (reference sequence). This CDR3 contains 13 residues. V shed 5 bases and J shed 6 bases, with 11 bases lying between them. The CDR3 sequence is CASSPDSFNEQFF. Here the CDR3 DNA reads TGTGCCAGCAGTCCCGACAGTTTCAATGAGCAGTTCTTC.

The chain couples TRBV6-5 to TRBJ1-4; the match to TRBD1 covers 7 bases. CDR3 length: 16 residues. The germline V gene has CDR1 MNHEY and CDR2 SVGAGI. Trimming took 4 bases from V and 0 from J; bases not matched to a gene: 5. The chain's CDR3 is CASSLGQAATNEKLFF. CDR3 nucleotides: TGTGCCAGCAGTTTAGGACAGGCTGCAACTAATGAAAAACTGTTTTTT.

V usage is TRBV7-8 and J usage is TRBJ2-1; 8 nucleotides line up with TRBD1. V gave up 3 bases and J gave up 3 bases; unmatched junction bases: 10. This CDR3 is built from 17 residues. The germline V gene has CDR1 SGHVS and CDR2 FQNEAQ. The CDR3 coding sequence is TGTGCCAGCAGCTTCCAGGGGGCTCGGGGTTACTACAATGAGCAGTTCTTC. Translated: CASSFQGARGYYNEQFF.

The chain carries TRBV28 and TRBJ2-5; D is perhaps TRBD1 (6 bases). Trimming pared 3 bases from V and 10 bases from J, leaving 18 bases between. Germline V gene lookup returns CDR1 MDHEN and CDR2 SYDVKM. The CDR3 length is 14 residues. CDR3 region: CASSLAGERGDQYF. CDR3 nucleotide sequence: TGTGCCAGCAGTTTGGCAGGGGAGAGAGGGGACCAGTACTTC.

Here the CDR3 reads CASSVPLIPNTEAFF. CDR3 DNA: TGTGCCAGCAGTGTACCCCTCATCCCGAACACTGAAGCTTTCTTT. The rearrangement joins TRBV6-6 to TRBJ1-1; D ambiguous. Germline V gene sequence: CDR1 MNHNY, CDR2 SVGAGI (reference sequence). V was trimmed by 5 bases and J by 1 base, leaving 14 bases between them. The CDR3 is 15 residues long.

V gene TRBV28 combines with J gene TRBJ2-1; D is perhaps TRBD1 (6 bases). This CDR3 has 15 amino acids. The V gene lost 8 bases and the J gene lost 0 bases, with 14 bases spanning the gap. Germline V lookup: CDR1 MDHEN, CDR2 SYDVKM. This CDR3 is CASGRDMSSYNEQFF. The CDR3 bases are TGTGCCAGCGGCAGGGACATGAGCTCCTACAATGAGCAGTTCTTC.

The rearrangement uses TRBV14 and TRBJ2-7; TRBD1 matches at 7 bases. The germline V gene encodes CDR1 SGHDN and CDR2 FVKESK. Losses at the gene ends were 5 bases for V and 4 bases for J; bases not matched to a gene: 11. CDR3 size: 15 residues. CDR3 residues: CASSDPRDSTYEQYF. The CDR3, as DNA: TGTGCCAGCAGCGACCCAAGGGACAGCACATACGAGCAGTACTTC.